This T cell receptor beta chain derives from a study of OX40 agonist ivuxolimab in advanced cancers. Study background: Averaging roughly 60 years in age, with a range of about 23 to 79, the cohort was around 87% male. Three patients had partial responses: one hepatocellular carcinoma, two cutaneous melanoma. Findings and caveats of the study: There was clonal expansion of CD4+ and CD8+ blood T cells by week 6 at 0.1 to 3.0 mg/kg.

Details on this clone: Antigen: not known.

Produced via immunoSEQ multiplex PCR; TCRdb's table is partial and in-frame only. The sample has some 64,000 clones, more than 85% seen once. The length of the CDR3 is 17 residues. The germline gives CDR1 SGDLS, CDR2 YYNGEE. V shed 3 bases, J shed 6 bases, and the junction held 15 bases outside the gene matches. This receptor was identified in an adult with an advanced solid tumor such as melanoma, head and neck, liver or kidney cancer. The chain joins TRBV9 to TRBJ2-1; TRBD2 matches 7 bases. Sequenced material: CD4+ or CD8+ T cells sorted from blood, taken in a trial of the OX40 agonist ivuxolimab. This CDR3 reads CASSAPRRGEGVNEQFF. The CDR3 coding sequence is TGTGCCAGCAGCGCCCCTAGAAGAGGGGAGGGTGTCAATGAGCAGTTCTTC.